A single sample gave rise to the 30 T cell receptor beta chains below, sequenced in a study of blood T cell repertoires in COVID-19. Sequenced by immunoSEQ multiplex PCR; TCRdb stores in-frame clones only, minus some. The data contain a few hundred thousand clones, 65% to 90% of them singletons. The sequencing input was PBMCs or T cells enriched from blood (not recorded which). The receptors here all came from a young man who had recovered from COVID-19.

The chain couples TRBV7-9 to TRBJ2-2, with a possible D match to TRBD2 (6 bases). The CDR3 length is 16 residues. Germline-derived CDR1 and CDR2 are SEHNR and FQNEAQ (reference sequence). Between the trimmed V and J ends, which lost 7 bases and 1 base, there was a span of 16 bases. CDR3 nucleotides: TGTGCCAGCACCCCTCGGGAGCGCATGAACACCGGGGAGCTGTTTTTT. Its protein is CASTPRERMNTGELFF.

J is TRBJ1-4 and V is TRBV30, with D unresolved. This CDR3 spans 14 amino acids. V dropped 1 base and J dropped 0 bases, with 6 bases sitting between them. Germline V gene data show CDR1 as GTSNPN and CDR2 as SVGIG (reference sequence). CDR3 amino acids: CAWSETATNEKLFF. CDR3 sequence (DNA): TGTGCCTGGAGTGAAACAGCAACTAATGAAAAACTGTTTTTT.

This rearrangement joins TRBV14 to TRBJ2-7, with D tentatively TRBD2 (5 bases). Germline V gene lookup returns CDR1 SGHDN and CDR2 FVKESK. This CDR3 is 16 amino acids long. The germline V and J ends were trimmed by 1 base and 7 bases, with 20 bases remaining between them. CDR3 sequence reads: CASSQVFSSEAWEQYF. In DNA, the CDR3 is TGTGCCAGCAGCCAAGTTTTTAGCTCGGAGGCGTGGGAGCAGTACTTC.

This clone was observed a handful of times. The rearrangement joins TRBV7-8 to TRBJ2-5; perhaps TRBD2 as D (5 bases). CDR3 length: 14 amino acids. In germline, CDR1 is SGHVS, CDR2 FQNEAQ. The V end lost 1 base, the J end lost 2 bases, and 8 bases lay between the germline ends. CDR3 residues: CASSLGRQQETQYF. As DNA, the CDR3 is TGTGCCAGCAGCTTAGGGAGGCAACAAGAGACCCAGTACTTC.

The chain carries TRBV24-1 and TRBJ1-5; 11 bases align to TRBD1. With 4 bases clipped from V and 5 bases from J, the junction kept 6 bases outside the gene matches. The germline V gene has CDR1 KGHDR and CDR2 SFDVKD. The CDR3 is made up of 16 amino acids. The CDR3 reads CATSDGTGGIDQPQHF. CDR3 nucleotide sequence: TGTGCCACCAGTGACGGGACAGGGGGAATTGATCAGCCCCAGCATTTT.

This chain links TRBV7-9 with TRBJ1-6; D remains ambiguous. Looked up from germline, CDR1 is SEHNR and CDR2 is FQNEAQ (reference sequence). Between the trimmed V and J ends, which lost 6 bases and 10 bases, there was a span of 16 bases. The CDR3 consists of 14 residues. CDR3 DNA sequence: TGTGCCAGCAGTATATCGCTAGGTTACTCACCCCTCCACTTT. It encodes CASSISLGYSPLHF.

This clone has just a few counts. The chain uses TRBV11-2 and TRBJ2-3; 11 bases agree with TRBD1. The CDR3 is 15 amino acids. J lost 14 bases, V lost 5 bases, and 15 bases had no gene match. The germline V gene has CDR1 SGHAT and CDR2 FQNNGV. As DNA, the CDR3 is TGTGCCAGCAGCGAGGGACAGGGGGGAACTATACGCAGGTATTTT. Protein sequence: CASSEGQGGTIRRYF.

This clone appeared a single time. The chain uses TRBV18 and TRBJ2-2; TRBD1 might be the D (6 bases). Germline CDR1 and CDR2: KGHSH and LQKENI. The V end lost 2 bases, the J end lost 5 bases, and 15 bases lay between the germline ends. This CDR3 is built from 16 residues. In nucleotides, the CDR3 is TGTGCCAGCTCACCAACTGGCAGGGGAACGACCGGGGAGCTGTTTTTT. It yields the protein CASSPTGRGTTGELFF.

The rearrangement joins TRBV28 to TRBJ1-6; 7 bases agree with TRBD1. Germline-derived CDR1 and CDR2 are MDHEN and SYDVKM. The V gene end was trimmed by 1 base and the J gene end by 9 bases; junction bases not matched to a gene: 12. This CDR3 comprises 17 residues. DNA for the CDR3: TGTGCCAGCAGTTTATCCCCAGCGACAGGGCCAAGTTCACCCCTCCACTTT. Residues: CASSLSPATGPSSPLHF. The full variable domain, its missing parts supplied by reference TRBV28 and TRBJ1-6, is DVKVTQSSRYLVKRTGEKVFLECVQDMDHENMFWYRQDPGLGLRLIYFSYDVKMKEKGDIPEGYSVSREKKERFSLILESASTNQTSMYLCASSLSPATGPSSPLHFGNGTRLTVT.

In regard to this clone: The sample holds other DNA sequences that translate to the same CDR3. This chain links TRBV27 with TRBJ2-1; 7 bases fit TRBD1. Trimming cost V 2 bases and J 0 bases; bases outside gene matches: 1. This CDR3 contains 15 residues. Germline loops: CDR1 MNHEY, CDR2 SMNVEV (reference sequence). The CDR3 coding sequence is TGTGCCAGCAGTTTAGACAGGGTCTCCTACAATGAGCAGTTCTTC. Translation gives CASSLDRVSYNEQFF.

V usage is TRBV2 and J usage is TRBJ1-3; the D gene is possibly TRBD1 (6 bases). CDR3 length equals 13 residues. Germline V lookup: CDR1 SNHLY, CDR2 FYNNEI. The V gene lost 5 bases and the J gene lost 5 bases, with 10 bases spanning the gap. Written as DNA, the CDR3 is TGTGCCAGCAGTCGGGGGGCTAGAAACACCATATATTTT. It yields the protein CASSRGARNTIYF.

As to this clone: Additional DNA sequences in this sample encode the identical CDR3. The CDR3, as DNA: TGTGCCAGCTCACCCGACAGAAACTATGGCTACACCTTC. Its translation: CASSPDRNYGYTF. This chain uses TRBV18 with TRBJ1-2, with D perhaps TRBD1 (5 bases). The V and J ends lost 3 bases and 2 bases respectively, with 7 bases between them. Germline-derived CDR1 and CDR2 are KGHSH and LQKENI. CDR3 length: 13 residues.

This chain links TRBV3-1 (or the pseudogene TRBV3-2) with TRBJ2-1; perhaps TRBD1 as D (6 bases). Germline V gives CDR1 LGHDT, CDR2 YNNKEL (reference sequence). This CDR3 spans 12 amino acids. Trimming shortened V by 3 bases and J by 10 bases, and 10 bases separated the two germline ends. The CDR3 region has the DNA TGTGCCAGCAGCCATCCCGGGACAGAGCAGTTCTTC. Residues: CASSHPGTEQFF.

This chain links TRBV5-8 with TRBJ2-5; 7 nucleotides line up with TRBD1. V lost 0 bases, J lost 0 bases, and 5 bases stayed unmatched. This CDR3 comprises 16 residues. The V gene's germline CDR1 is SGHTS and CDR2 YDEGEE. CDR3 sequence (DNA): TGTGCCAGCAGCTTGGGGGCAGGGGGTTACCAAGAGACCCAGTACTTC. Amino acids: CASSLGAGGYQETQYF.

The CDR3 DNA is TGTGCCAGCAGCCAAGAGGGGGACTCAGCCTTCTACGAGCAGTACTTC. Amino acid sequence: CASSQEGDSAFYEQYF. The V and J genes are TRBV4-2 and TRBJ2-7; a weak D match, TRBD2 (6 bases). The germline V and J ends were trimmed by 0 bases and 3 bases, with 15 bases remaining between them. The length of the CDR3 is 16 residues. Germline V gene lookup returns CDR1 LGHNA and CDR2 YNFKEQ.

The chain is built from TRBV6-4 and TRBJ2-1; 8 bases are a match to TRBD2. Per germline, CDR1 MRHNA and CDR2 SNTAGT. There are 14 residues in the CDR3. The V and J ends lost 6 bases and 6 bases, in that order; junction bases with no gene match: 7. In nucleotides, the CDR3 is TGTGCCAGCAGCCGACTAGCGCTCGGCAATGAGCAGTTCTTC. This sequence encodes CASSRLALGNEQFF.

J is TRBJ1-2 and V is TRBV11-2; perhaps TRBD1 as D (6 bases). CDR3 length equals 16 residues. CDR1 is SGHAT, CDR2 FQNNGV, per germline. V was pared by 4 bases and J by 3 bases, with 18 bases between. This CDR3 reads CASSYPDDRIHYGYTF. CDR3 nucleotides: TGTGCCAGCAGCTACCCCGACGACAGGATACACTATGGCTACACCTTC.

This rearrangement joins TRBV4-1 to TRBJ2-7; 8 bases line up with TRBD2. The CDR3 loop spans 15 amino acids. V shed 3 bases, J shed 4 bases, and the junction held 8 bases outside the gene matches. Germline V gene data show CDR1 as MGHRA and CDR2 as YSYEKL. The CDR3 sequence: CASSQTGGPIYEQYF. CDR3 nucleotides: TGCGCCAGCAGCCAGACGGGAGGGCCTATTTACGAGCAGTACTTC.

V and J are TRBV6-1 and TRBJ1-6; TRBD1 aligns across 7 bases. Germline CDR1 and CDR2: MNHNS and SASEGT. The CDR3 length is 15 residues. With V trimmed by 1 base and J by 6 bases, 3 bases remained unmatched. The CDR3 spells CASSEETGSNSPLHF. As DNA, the CDR3 is TGTGCCAGCAGTGAAGAGACAGGGAGTAATTCACCCCTCCACTTT.

This clone occurred once. V gene TRBV6-1 combines with J gene TRBJ2-4; tentatively, D is TRBD1 (6 bases). This CDR3 spans 14 amino acids. The germline CDR1 and CDR2 sequences are MNHNS and SASEGT. The ends were cut back, 1 base at V and 10 bases at J, with 14 bases in the middle. This chain's CDR3 is CASSEDRAGLIQYF. DNA for the CDR3: TGTGCCAGCAGTGAAGACAGGGCTGGATTAATTCAGTACTTC.

The V and J genes are TRBV10-3 and TRBJ2-1, with D possibly TRBD2 on 6 matching bases. The CDR3 has 14 residues. Germline V lookup: CDR1 ENHRY, CDR2 SYGVKD. V lost 4 bases to trimming and J lost 1 base, with 8 bases between them. The CDR3 coding sequence is TGTGCCATCAGTGTAGCGGATTCCTACAATGAGCAGTTCTTC. Translated: CAISVADSYNEQFF.

The genes are TRBV28 and TRBJ2-7, with 8 bases aligning to TRBD2. Germline CDR1 and CDR2: MDHEN and SYDVKM. Unmatched junction bases numbered 14, after V lost 7 bases and J lost 0 bases. This CDR3 has 17 residues. CDR3 bases: TGTGCCAGCACCCCGGGGGGGGGCAGGGCTAGCTCCTACGAGCAGTACTTC. This gives the protein CASTPGGGRASSYEQYF.

The chain employs TRBV29-1 and TRBJ2-7; no definite D call. The CDR3 extends over 12 amino acids. Germline CDR1 and CDR2: SQVTM and ANQGSEA. V was trimmed by 1 base and J by 2 bases, leaving 6 bases between them. CDR3 residues: CSVEVTAYEQYF. The DNA for the CDR3 is TGCAGCGTTGAAGTCACAGCCTACGAGCAGTACTTC.

V and J are TRBV5-6 and TRBJ1-1; 7 positions match TRBD1. In germline, CDR1 is SGHDT, CDR2 YYEEEE. The CDR3 extends over 13 amino acids. Germline trimming cut 3 bases from V and 1 base from J; bases unmatched to any gene: 0. CDR3 amino acids: CASSWDRNTEAFF. In nucleotides, the CDR3 is TGTGCCAGCAGCTGGGACAGGAACACTGAAGCTTTCTTT.

By share of the sample, this clone is medium-sized (0.01 to 0.1%). The CDR3 loop is CASSQEIHLAGSTDTQYF. The CDR3, as DNA: TGCGCCAGCAGCCAAGAAATTCACTTGGCGGGTAGCACAGATACGCAGTATTTT. The V and J genes are TRBV4-1 and TRBJ2-3; TRBD2 might be the D (5 bases). The CDR3 is 18 residues long. With 0 bases removed from V and 0 bases from J, the gap between germline ends came to 16 bases. CDR1 is MGHRA and CDR2 is YSYEKL in the germline V gene.

The rearrangement joins TRBV3-1 (or the pseudogene TRBV3-2) to TRBJ2-3; a weak D match, TRBD2 (5 bases). Germline CDR1 reads LGHDT; CDR2 reads YNNKEL (reference sequence). The CDR3 spans 14 residues. Deletions cut 1 base from V and 6 bases from J, with 11 bases between. The DNA of the CDR3 is TGTGCCAGCAGCCAAGTAGCGTCGGCGGATACGCAGTATTTT. It codes for CASSQVASADTQYF.

The rearrangement uses TRBV7-6 and TRBJ2-2; D is undetermined. The CDR3 spans 16 residues. Trimming removed 5 bases from V and 4 bases from J, with 17 bases in between. CDR1 and CDR2 (germline): SGHVS, FNYEAQ. CDR3: CASSAPGPYSTGELFF. The DNA of the CDR3 is TGTGCCAGCAGCGCGCCAGGTCCCTATTCCACCGGGGAGCTGTTTTTT. Combining the CDR3 with reference TRBV7-6 and TRBJ2-2 gives the whole variable domain GAGVSQSPRYKVTKRGQDVALRCDPISGHVSLYWYRQALGQGPEFLTYFNYEAQQDKSGLPNDRFSAERPEGSISTLTIQRTEQRDSAMYRCASSAPGPYSTGELFFGEGSRLTVL.

This clone has a handful of counts. This chain links TRBV19 with TRBJ2-3; 7 nucleotides match TRBD1. Per germline, CDR1 LNHDA and CDR2 SQIVND (reference sequence). V lost 7 bases to trimming and J lost 3 bases; unmatched junction nucleotides: 10. The CDR3 is 15 residues long. The CDR3 loop is CASKDRLRRTDTQYF. CDR3 bases: TGTGCCAGTAAGGACAGGCTGCGGCGGACAGATACGCAGTATTTT.

The CDR3 sequence is CASSRGQGEVGYTF. The CDR3 nucleotides read TGTGCCAGCAGCCGAGGACAGGGGGAAGTTGGCTACACCTTC. J is TRBJ1-2 and V is TRBV7-9; 10 bases are shared with TRBD1. CDR1 and CDR2 (germline): SEHNR, FQNEAQ (reference sequence). Unmatched junction bases numbered 7, after V lost 5 bases and J lost 7 bases. This CDR3 is 14 amino acids long.

The rearrangement joins TRBV7-9 to TRBJ1-3, with D perhaps matching TRBD1 (6 bases). The CDR3 extends over 16 amino acids. Germline-derived CDR1 and CDR2 are SEHNR and FQNEAQ (reference sequence). V was shortened by 1 base and J by 2 bases, with 12 bases between the two germline ends. The CDR3 reads CASSLVFGGTGNTIYF. The CDR3 coding sequence is TGTGCCAGCAGCTTAGTTTTTGGGGGCACTGGAAACACCATATATTTT.